Here is one T cell receptor (beta chain) with its context. Its specificity is unknown. This sample was taken from a study of blood T cells in healthy people across ages. Study-level findings and limits: Older individuals had lower TCR beta diversity per million T cells (the decline was roughly linear). More naive CD4+ cells and higher diversity were found in long-lived than in aged donors.

Then a second PCR, running about 7 to 11 cycles, was carried out with a sample-barcoded 5' primer and a J-beta primer mix. Via MiXCR, TCRdb re-called the 5' RACE reads, giving one row per CDR3 protein. Counted here are about 1,000,000 distinct CDR3 sequences, 45% occurring once; the ten biggest clones make up 18%. The specimen sequenced was blood. The TCR originated in a woman aged 60 to 75 in good health.

This chain's CDR3 is CSVKRFSYNEQFF. The CDR3 nucleotides read TGCAGTGTCAAGCGGTTCTCCTACAATGAGCAGTTCTTC. V and J are TRBV20-1 and TRBJ2-1; tentatively, D is TRBD2 (5 bases). V lost 7 bases to trimming and J lost 0 bases, with 10 bases between them. From germline, CDR1 is DFQATT and CDR2 SNEGSKA (reference sequence). The CDR3 is 13 amino acids.